The 25 T cell receptor beta chains below were found in one sample sequenced in a study of T cells in Graves' hyperthyroidism and ophthalmopathy. TCR beta CDR3 region amplification was performed from RNA transcripts. The HTBI primer set was used in a first-round RT-PCR of the TCR CDR3. One entry per CDR3 protein, called by TCRdb with MiXCR from the multiplex PCR reads. The data show some 380,000 distinct CDR3 sequences, around an eighth seen once. The sample comprised blood. The receptors stem from a man younger than 40 with Graves' hyperthyroidism that later progressed to Graves' ophthalmopathy.

This clonotype was recorded at least ten times. The chain employs TRBV12-3 or TRBV12-4 and TRBJ2-2, with D possibly called TRBD1 or TRBD2 (6 bases each). V was shortened by 0 bases and J by 0 bases, with 11 bases between the two germline ends. The CDR3 contains 17 residues. The CDR3, as DNA: TGTGCCAGCAGTTTAGCGATGGGGGGCGCGAACACCGGGGAGCTGTTTTTT. As protein: CASSLAMGGANTGELFF.

The rearrangement uses TRBV5-4 and TRBJ2-7, with D possibly TRBD1 on 6 matching bases. Germline lookup yields CDR1 SGHNT and CDR2 YYREEE (reference sequence). V lost 0 bases, J lost 5 bases, and 9 bases lay in between. CDR3 size: 13 residues. Here the CDR3 DNA reads TGTGCCAGCAGCTTGGACAGGGAAAACGAGCAGTACTTC. Its translation is CASSLDRENEQYF.

This clonotype was seen repeatedly, ten times or more. CDR3 loop: CASSPWEEEAFF. In nucleotides, the CDR3 is TGTGCCAGCAGCCCTTGGGAAGAGGAAGCTTTCTTT. The J gene is TRBJ1-1, the V gene TRBV7-9; D is uncertain. The germline gives CDR1 SEHNR, CDR2 FQNEAQ (reference sequence). The germline V and J ends were trimmed by 5 bases and 8 bases, with 12 bases remaining between them. The CDR3 length is 12 residues.

This clonotype was seen only a few times. V and J are TRBV5-4 and TRBJ1-6; D is unresolved. V lost 2 bases to trimming and J lost 6 bases, with 12 bases between them. CDR3 length: 15 amino acids. Germline V gene lookup returns CDR1 SGHNT and CDR2 YYREEE (reference sequence). CDR3 in DNA: TGTGCCAGCAGCTTAGCGGGGTTTGGTAATTCACCCCTCCACTTT. It encodes CASSLAGFGNSPLHF. The full variable domain, with the rest looked up from reference TRBV5-4 and TRBJ1-6, is ETGVTQSPTHLIKTRGQQVTLRCSSQSGHNTVSWYQQALGQGPQFIFQYYREEENGRGNFPPRFSGLQFPNYSSELNVNALELDDSALYLCASSLAGFGNSPLHFGNGTRLTVT.

Note on this clonotype: Germline and junction disagree at one end, which may indicate a read error. This chain joins TRBV5-6 and TRBJ2-3; TRBD1 matches 7 bases. CDR3 length: 12 residues. The germline V gene encodes CDR1 SGHDT and CDR2 YYEEEE. This CDR3 reads CVSSRGTDTQYF. The CDR3 DNA is TGTGTCAGCAGCAGGGGGACAGATACGCAGTATTTT.

This clonotype has only a few counts. The chain carries TRBV7-2 and TRBJ1-6; tentatively, D is TRBD1 (5 bases). Germline loops: CDR1 SGHTA, CDR2 FQGNSA. V lost 5 bases, J lost 4 bases, and 15 bases lay in between. CDR3 length equals 16 residues. CDR3 sequence reads: CASSTQTDWYNSPLHF. CDR3 nucleotides: TGTGCCAGCAGCACTCAGACAGACTGGTATAATTCACCCCTCCACTTT.

This clonotype was counted many times. The rearrangement uses TRBV7-9 and TRBJ1-6; maybe TRBD1 (6 bases). Germline V gene lookup returns CDR1 SEHNR and CDR2 FQNEAQ (reference sequence). The CDR3 covers 17 residues. V was clipped by 4 bases and J by 6 bases, with 19 bases between them. The CDR3 bases are TGTGCCAGCAGCTCAAGGCCGCAACAGGGCCCTAATTCACCCCTCCACTTT. Its translation: CASSSRPQQGPNSPLHF.

This clonotype was seen repeatedly, ten times or more. The genes are TRBV6-1 and TRBJ2-1; 11 bases map to TRBD2. Germline CDR1 is MNHNS and CDR2 is SASEGT. Trimming at V came to 5 bases and at J to 2 bases, leaving 8 bases not matched to a gene. This CDR3 is built from 17 residues. CDR3 DNA: TGTGCCAGCAGTTACGGTAGCGGGGGGGTCCCCTACAATGAGCAGTTCTTC. This translates into CASSYGSGGVPYNEQFF.

This clonotype showed up many times. The chain employs TRBV2 and TRBJ2-3; D is undetermined. This CDR3 is 14 amino acids long. Germline V gene lookup returns CDR1 SNHLY and CDR2 FYNNEI. V gave up 10 bases and J gave up 0 bases, with 14 bases separating them. For the CDR3, the DNA is TGTGCCACCATGGAGCTAACCAGCACAGATACGCAGTATTTT. It specifies CATMELTSTDTQYF.

This clonotype was observed at least ten times. The genes are TRBV2 and TRBJ2-7; D is unresolved. This CDR3 is built from 13 residues. CDR1 and CDR2 (germline): SNHLY, FYNNEI. V was cut by 1 base and J by 3 bases, with 7 bases left in between. CDR3 coding DNA: TGTGCCAGCAGTGAAGGCGCGTACTACGAGCAGTACTTC. This gives the protein CASSEGAYYEQYF.

This clonotype was counted between two and nine times. The chain is built from TRBV9 and TRBJ2-2; 13 bases line up with TRBD2. The CDR3 totals 17 residues. Germline CDR1 reads SGDLS; CDR2 reads YYNGEE. V was clipped by 4 bases and J by 2 bases; unmatched bases: 5. CDR3 amino acids: CASSRTSGGKNTGELFF. The CDR3, as DNA: TGTGCCAGCAGCAGGACTAGCGGGGGCAAAAACACCGGGGAGCTGTTTTTT.

The table lists this clonotype with a few counts. A read error may explain this, as a much larger clone is one base away. The chain is built from TRBV28 and TRBJ1-1; 8 bases map to TRBD1. The CDR3 consists of 15 residues. CDR1 and CDR2 (germline): MDHEN, SYDVKM. The CDR3 loop reads CAGSPSGTGYTEAFF. CDR3 bases: TGTGCCGGCAGTCCCTCGGGGACAGGCTACACTGAAGCTTTCTTT.

Ten or more counts support this clonotype. The chain combines TRBV7-9 with TRBJ1-1; D is unclear. Trimming removed 1 base from V and 2 bases from J, with 8 bases in between. This CDR3 has 14 amino acids. The germline V gene has CDR1 SEHNR and CDR2 FQNEAQ (reference sequence). For the CDR3, the DNA is TGTGCCAGCAGCTTAGGAGCTACAAACACTGAAGCTTTCTTT. Encoded protein: CASSLGATNTEAFF.

This clonotype has ten or more counts. This chain uses TRBV6-1 with TRBJ2-1, with 8 bases lining up with TRBD1. Germline trimming cut 4 bases from V and 1 base from J; bases unmatched to any gene: 0. The germline CDR1 and CDR2 sequences are MNHNS and SASEGT. The CDR3 totals 14 residues. The CDR3 nucleotides are TGTGCCAGCAGTGGGACAGGGTCCTACAATGAGCAGTTCTTC. Translated: CASSGTGSYNEQFF.

CDR3 nucleotides: TGTGCCATCAATGAACTGGTGGCTAACCAAGAGACCCAGTACTTC. Its protein is CAINELVANQETQYF. This chain links TRBV10-3 with TRBJ2-5; D ambiguous. The V end lost 7 bases, the J end lost 0 bases, and 15 bases lay between the germline ends. CDR3 length: 15 residues. Germline CDR1 ENHRY, CDR2 SYGVKD.

This clonotype showed up many times. This sequence joins TRBV6-1 and TRBJ1-1, with D possibly matching TRBD1 (5 bases). V was shortened by 7 bases and J by 4 bases, with 13 bases between the two germline ends. Germline loops: CDR1 MNHNS, CDR2 SASEGT. This CDR3 has 13 residues. The CDR3 spells CASNYGGSTEAFF. The CDR3 nucleotides read TGTGCCAGCAATTACGGGGGGAGCACTGAAGCTTTCTTT.

This clonotype was picked up a small number of times. The chain is built from TRBV7-3 and TRBJ2-1; 11 bases fit TRBD2. Germline CDR1 reads SGHTA; CDR2 reads FQGTGA. V lost 5 bases to trimming and J lost 2 bases; unmatched junction nucleotides: 5. This CDR3 is 16 amino acids long. The CDR3 DNA reads TGTGCCAGCAGCCCCGTAGCGGGGGGGCCCTACAATGAGCAGTTCTTC. Encoded protein: CASSPVAGGPYNEQFF.

The sample holds a few counts of this clonotype. The chain uses TRBV7-9 and TRBJ2-1; 7 bases are a match to TRBD1. Germline V gene sequence: CDR1 SEHNR, CDR2 FQNEAQ (reference sequence). The CDR3 totals 15 residues. J gave up 4 bases and V 0 bases, and 3 bases lay outside the gene matches. The CDR3 coding sequence is TGTGCCAGCAGCTTAGCGCAGGGACAGTACAATGAGCAGTTCTTC. This sequence encodes CASSLAQGQYNEQFF.

The table lists this clonotype with a few counts. The chain joins TRBV7-3 to TRBJ2-7; TRBD2 aligns across 12 bases. V shed 2 bases, J shed 6 bases, and the junction held 2 bases outside the gene matches. CDR1 is SGHTA and CDR2 is FQGTGA in the germline V gene. This CDR3 spans 14 amino acids. The CDR3 nucleotides are TGTGCCAGCAGCTTACTAGCGGGGGGGCTCGAGCAGTACTTC. Amino acid sequence: CASSLLAGGLEQYF.

There are many counts of this clonotype. The gene calls are TRBV13 and TRBJ2-1; D tentatively reads TRBD1 or TRBD2 (5 bases each). Trimming took 5 bases from V and 4 from J, leaving 12 bases between them. Germline CDR1 is PRHDT and CDR2 is FYEKMQ (reference sequence). The CDR3 has 14 residues. Written as DNA, the CDR3 is TGTGCCAGCAGCCACCAGGGACCTTACAATGAGCAGTTCTTC. This encodes CASSHQGPYNEQFF.

Only a few counts were recorded for this clonotype. The V and J genes are TRBV30 and TRBJ1-5; a possible D gene is TRBD1 (5 bases). V lost 5 bases to trimming and J lost 0 bases, with 8 bases between them. The CDR3 length is 13 residues. Germline V lookup: CDR1 GTSNPN, CDR2 SVGIG (reference sequence). The CDR3 sequence is CAWGTNSNQPQHF. The CDR3 DNA reads as TGTGCCTGGGGGACGAATAGCAATCAGCCCCAGCATTTT.

The sample holds many counts of this clonotype. This sequence joins TRBV6-1 and TRBJ1-1; no reliable D call. This CDR3 has 13 residues. Germline values: CDR1 MNHNS, CDR2 SASEGT. V gave up 5 bases and J gave up 6 bases, with 13 bases separating them. The CDR3 spells CASSFHERAEAFF. In DNA, the CDR3 is TGTGCCAGCAGTTTCCATGAGAGAGCTGAAGCTTTCTTT.

This clonotype was detected many times. The chain joins TRBV6-1 to TRBJ1-1; 7 bases map to TRBD1. This CDR3 is 11 amino acids long. V shed 7 bases and J 11 bases; nucleotides not matched to a gene: 7. Germline CDR1 reads MNHNS; CDR2 reads SASEGT. CDR3 nucleotides: TGTGCCAGCATTAGGGGGCAGGGCGCTTTCTTT. Protein: CASIRGQGAFF.

To note about this clonotype: At one of its ends the junction is not consistent with the germline gene, which may arise from a read error. The gene calls are TRBV11-3 and TRBJ1-4; TRBD1 might be the D (5 bases). The CDR3 runs to 14 residues. Germline V CDR1 and CDR2: SGHNT, YENEEA. In DNA, the CDR3 is TGTGCCAGCGGCTTAGATAGGAGGGACGAAAAACTGTTTTTT. This codes for CASGLDRRDEKLFF.

The table lists this clonotype with many counts. This rearrangement joins TRBV7-2 to TRBJ1-2; 8 nucleotides match TRBD1. The CDR3 has 14 amino acids. Losses at the gene ends were 5 bases for V and 8 bases for J; bases not matched to a gene: 10. The V gene's germline CDR1 is SGHTA and CDR2 FQGNSA. The CDR3 DNA reads TGTGCCAGCAGCCCAGAGGCAGGGGGCAGGGGCTACACCTTC. As protein: CASSPEAGGRGYTF.